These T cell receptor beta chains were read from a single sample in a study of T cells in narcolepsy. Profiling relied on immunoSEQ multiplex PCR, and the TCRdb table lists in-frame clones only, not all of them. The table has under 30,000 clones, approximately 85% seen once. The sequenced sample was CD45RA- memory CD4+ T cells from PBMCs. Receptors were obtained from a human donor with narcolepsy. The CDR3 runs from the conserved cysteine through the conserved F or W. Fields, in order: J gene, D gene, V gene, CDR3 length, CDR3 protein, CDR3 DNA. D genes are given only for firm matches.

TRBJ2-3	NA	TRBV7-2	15	CASSHQASGTDTQYF	TGTGCCAGCAGCCACCAGGCTAGCGGCACAGATACGCAGTATTTT
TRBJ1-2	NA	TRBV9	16	CASSADPRRGWGGYTF	TGTGCCAGCAGCGCAGACCCCCGAAGGGGCTGGGGAGGCTACACCTTC
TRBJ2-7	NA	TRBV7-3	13	CASSLQGGYEQYF	TGTGCCAGCAGCTTACAAGGGGGCTACGAGCAGTACTTC
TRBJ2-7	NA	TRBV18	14	CASSPRREDPGQYF	TGTGCCAGCTCACCACGGAGGGAGGACCCAGGGCAGTACTTC
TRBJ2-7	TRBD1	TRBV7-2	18	CASSRVGQGQLLLYEQYF	TGTGCCAGCAGCCGCGTTGGACAGGGCCAGCTGTTATTATACGAGCAGTACTTC
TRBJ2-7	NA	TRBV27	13	CATLSRENYEQYF	TGTGCCACACTTTCTAGGGAGAACTACGAGCAGTACTTC
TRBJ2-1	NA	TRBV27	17	CASSLTSDRSSYNEQFF	TGTGCCAGCAGTCTCACCTCTGACAGGAGCTCCTACAATGAGCAGTTCTTC
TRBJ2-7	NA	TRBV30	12	CAWLGQIYEQYF	TGTGCCTGGTTAGGACAAATCTACGAGCAGTACTTC
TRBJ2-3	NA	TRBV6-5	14	CASKIDFLKDTQYF	TGTGCCAGCAAAATCGACTTTTTGAAGGATACGCAGTATTTT
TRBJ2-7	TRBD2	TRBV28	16	CASSPRTSGNSYEQYF	TGTGCCAGCAGTCCGCGGACTAGCGGGAACTCCTACGAGCAGTACTTC
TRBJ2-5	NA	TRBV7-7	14	CASSPLDSRETQYF	TGTGCCAGCAGCCCCCTCGATAGTCGGGAGACCCAGTACTTC
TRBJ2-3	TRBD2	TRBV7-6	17	CASSSLIAGGMTDTQYF	TGTGCCAGCAGCTCCCTGATAGCGGGAGGGATGACAGATACGCAGTATTTT
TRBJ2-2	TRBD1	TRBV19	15	CASTRQGSNTGELFF	TGTGCCAGTACTCGACAGGGGAGTAACACCGGGGAGCTGTTTTTT